The 3 T cell receptor beta chains given below trace back to one sample, sequenced in a study of shared clonotypes between healthy human individuals. Naivety among CD8 cells was defined by CD45RO negativity and positive CCR7 selection, thereby excluding terminally differentiated effector memory CD45RA+ cells. The assay was immunoSEQ multiplex PCR, and TCRdb's table has in-frame clones only and misses some. The sample lists about 2.2 million clones; 93% were seen once. Sequencing input: naive CD8+ T cells from PBMCs. Receptor source: a man younger than 35 in good health. Some clones in this sample may be carry-over from other donors' samples.

The gene calls are TRBV6-5 and TRBJ2-7, with 8 bases fitting TRBD2. The V and J ends lost 7 bases and 5 bases, in that order; junction bases with no gene match: 10. This CDR3 region has 14 residues. Germline V lookup: CDR1 MNHEY, CDR2 SVGAGI. This CDR3 is CASNSGTSPNEQYF. The CDR3 nucleotides read TGTGCCAGCAATTCCGGGACTAGTCCTAACGAGCAGTACTTC.

V gene TRBV7-9 combines with J gene TRBJ1-4; a possible D gene is TRBD1 (6 bases). V was pared by 7 bases and J by 4 bases, with 19 bases between. This CDR3 contains 16 residues. Looked up from germline, CDR1 is SEHNR and CDR2 is FQNEAQ (reference sequence). The CDR3 DNA reads as TGTGCCAGCACCAGATCCCCCGGGGGGCATAATGAAAAACTGTTTTTT. It encodes CASTRSPGGHNEKLFF.

This clone was seen a single time. The rearrangement uses TRBV6-5 and TRBJ1-1; D not certain. The CDR3 spans 13 residues. Per germline, CDR1 MNHEY and CDR2 SVGAGI. The V end lost 6 bases, the J end lost 2 bases, and 10 bases lay between the germline ends. The CDR3 DNA sequence: TGTGCCAGCAGGTTATATTACAACACTGAAGCTTTCTTT. Protein: CASRLYYNTEAFF.